Described below is a single T cell receptor beta chain sequence and its context. Per the study methods: Estimation of nucleated cell counts relied on the amplification of reference gene primers. Produced via immunoSEQ multiplex PCR; TCRdb's table is partial and in-frame only. V, J and clone size were drawn from that table, and D and trimming were deduced from the DNA. The sample has about 220,000 clones, roughly 81% seen once. This CDR3 spans 16 amino acids. Trimming took off 4 bases at V and 0 bases at J, with 12 bases between the two ends. Germline V gene data show CDR1 as MGHRA and CDR2 as YSYEKL. These data belong to a study of blood T cell repertoires in COVID-19. Across the whole study: Both acute and convalescent COVID-19 samples were obtained from the United States, Italy and Spain. Sample material is recorded as cDNA or gDNA derived from T cells, B-cell-depleted T cells, or PBMCs.

This receptor was taken from a man in his fifties who had recovered from COVID-19. Input material: peripheral blood. This chain joins TRBV4-1 and TRBJ2-2, with D possibly TRBD2 on 5 matching bases. The CDR3 protein is CASSLGVFSNTGELFF. CDR3 sequence (DNA): TGCGCCAGCAGCCTCGGGGTGTTTTCGAACACCGGGGAGCTGTTTTTT.